This T cell receptor beta chain stems from a study of PD-1 blockade in classical Hodgkin lymphoma. As for the study in general: Patients in the cohort were put on intravenous nivolumab, 3 mg/kg every 2 weeks. Study conclusions and caveats: Healthy donors were reported to have higher baseline TCR diversity than newly diagnosed patients. A significant rise in TCR diversity by C4D1 was seen for CD4+ but not CD8+ cells.

The trim removed 3 bases at V and 6 bases at J, leaving 16 bases unmatched. This CDR3 has 17 residues. The germline V gene encodes CDR1 GTSNPN and CDR2 SVGIG (reference sequence). Relapse was seen in all patients after autologous stem cell transplantation, and brentuximab vedotin exposure was variable. TCRdb's table, derived via immunoSEQ multiplex PCR, lists solely in-frame clones and lacks some. The profile covers 20,000 to 30,000 clones, with 69% appearing a single time and roughly 3.3% taken by the ten largest. Comments on this clone: Its specificity is unknown.

The receptor's source is a human donor with classical Hodgkin lymphoma. The sequenced sample was peripheral blood mononuclear cells (PBMCs), obtained at baseline. This chain joins TRBV30 and TRBJ2-2; 7 bases fit TRBD1. The CDR3 nucleotides are TGTGCCTGGAGCGATGAACAGGGGAACATTGAGGCCGGGGAGCTGTTTTTT. It specifies CAWSDEQGNIEAGELFF. Supplemented by reference TRBV30 and TRBJ2-2, the full variable domain reads SQTIHQWPATLVQPVGSPLSLECTVEGTSNPNLYWYRQAAGRGLQLLFYSVGIGQISSEVPQNLSASRPQDRQFILSSKKLLLSDSGFYLCAWSDEQGNIEAGELFFGEGSRLTVL.